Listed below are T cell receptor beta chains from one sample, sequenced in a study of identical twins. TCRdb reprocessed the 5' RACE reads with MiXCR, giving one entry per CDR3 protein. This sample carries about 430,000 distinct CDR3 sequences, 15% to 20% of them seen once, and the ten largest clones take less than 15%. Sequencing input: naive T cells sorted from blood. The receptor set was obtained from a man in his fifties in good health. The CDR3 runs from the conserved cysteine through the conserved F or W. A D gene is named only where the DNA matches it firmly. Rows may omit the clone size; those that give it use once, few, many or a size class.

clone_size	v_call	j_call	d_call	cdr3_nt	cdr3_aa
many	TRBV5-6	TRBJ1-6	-	TGTGCCAGCACTCCAAACCTGGGTTCACCCCTCCACTTT	CASTPNLGSPLHF
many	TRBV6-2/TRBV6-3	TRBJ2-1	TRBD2	TGTGCCAGCAGTTACCGCGGGGGGGCGAACGTTGCGAGAGTGTATGAGCAGTTCTTC	CASSYRGGANVARVYEQFF
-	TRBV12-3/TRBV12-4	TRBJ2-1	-	TGTGCCAGCAGGGACGTAAACAATGAGCAGTTCTTC	CASRDVNNEQFF
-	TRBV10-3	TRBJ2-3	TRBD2	TGTACCATCAGTGAGTCGCGGGGACTAGCGGGCGCCCAGCATACGCAGTATTTT	CTISESRGLAGAQHTQYF
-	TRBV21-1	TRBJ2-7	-	TGTGCCAGCAGCAAGGGCAGGGGGCTTTCGCAGTACTTC	CASSKGRGLSQYF
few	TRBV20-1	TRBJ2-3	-	TGCAGTGTTACTCTCCGGGACTCCACAGATACGCAGTATTTT	CSVTLRDSTDTQYF
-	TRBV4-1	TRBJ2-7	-	TGCGCCAGCAGCCAACGAACCTCCTACGAGCAGTACTTC	CASSQRTSYEQYF
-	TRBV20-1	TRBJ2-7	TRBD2	TGCAGTACTCTCCGGCCGGGACTAGCGAGCTACGAGCAGTACTTC	CSTLRPGLASYEQYF
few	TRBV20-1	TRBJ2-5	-	TGCAGTGCAATTACCCCGACAGGAAAAGAGACCCAGTACTTC	CSAITPTGKETQYF
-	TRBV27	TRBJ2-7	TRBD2	TGTGCCAGCAGTCCGGAGCGGGGGAGCTCCTACGAGCAGTACTTC	CASSPERGSSYEQYF
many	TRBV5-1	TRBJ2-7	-	TGCGCCAGCCGGAGGGGGACTGTAACCTACGAGCAGTACTTC	CASRRGTVTYEQYF
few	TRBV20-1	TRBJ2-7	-	TGCAGTGCGAGTCCGCACAGCACCTACGAGCAGTACTTC	CSASPHSTYEQYF
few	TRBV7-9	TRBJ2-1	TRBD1	TGTGCCAGCAGCGGGGGACAGGGGGCCCCCAATGAGCAGTTCTTC	CASSGGQGAPNEQFF
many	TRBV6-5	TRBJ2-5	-	TGTGCCAGCAGTTACGCCGGTAACAGGGATGAGACCCAGTACTTC	CASSYAGNRDETQYF
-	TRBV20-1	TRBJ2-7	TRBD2	TGCAGTGCTAGACAGCGGGAGGGGGCCTACGAGCAGTACTTC	CSARQREGAYEQYF
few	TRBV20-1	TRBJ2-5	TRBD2	TGCAGTGCTAGGAGGGTAGCGGGAGGGGACGAGACCCAGTACTTC	CSARRVAGGDETQYF
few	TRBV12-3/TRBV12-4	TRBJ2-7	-	TGTGCCAGCAGTTTAACTTCTTCTAGGGCAGCCGTTTACGAGCAGTACTTC	CASSLTSSRAAVYEQYF
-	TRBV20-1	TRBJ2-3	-	TGCAGTGCTAGAGCGGGGCCTGGGACAGATACGCAGTATTTT	CSARAGPGTDTQYF
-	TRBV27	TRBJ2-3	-	TGTGCCAGCAGCTTGGACGGGCGGAGGGATACGCAGTATTTT	CASSLDGRRDTQYF
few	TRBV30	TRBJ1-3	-	TGTGCCTGGAGTCTTCGGACCCTCTCTGGAAACACCATATATTTT	CAWSLRTLSGNTIYF
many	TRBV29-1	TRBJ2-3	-	TGCAGCGTTGGCCCGCCCGGGGGAAATTCAGATACGCAGTATTTT	CSVGPPGGNSDTQYF
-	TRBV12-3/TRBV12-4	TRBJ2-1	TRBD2	TGTGCCAGCAGGCCTGTCATGTCCGGGACTAGAGTAGATGAGCAGTTCTTC	CASRPVMSGTRVDEQFF
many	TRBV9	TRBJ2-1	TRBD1	TGTGCCAGCAGCGTAGAGGGGTGGGGGACAGGGTATTTGGATGAGCAGTTCTTC	CASSVEGWGTGYLDEQFF
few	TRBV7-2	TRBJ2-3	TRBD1	TGTGCCAGCAGCGGCCGACAGGGTTTTGCAGATACGCAGTATTTT	CASSGRQGFADTQYF
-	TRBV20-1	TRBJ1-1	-	TGCAGTGCTAGTCCGGGCTCCAGGGGCACTGGAGCTTTCTTT	CSASPGSRGTGAFF
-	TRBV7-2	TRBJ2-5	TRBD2	TGTGCCAGCAGCTTAGGTAGCGGGAGCGGGGAGACCCAGTACTTC	CASSLGSGSGETQYF
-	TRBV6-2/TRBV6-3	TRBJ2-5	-	TGTGCCAGCAGTTACTCCACGAATTTGGGGGGAAGGAAGACCCAGTACTTC	CASSYSTNLGGRKTQYF
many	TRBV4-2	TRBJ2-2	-	TGTGCCAGCAGCCAAGTCCGAGAGCTGTTTTTT	CASSQVRELFF
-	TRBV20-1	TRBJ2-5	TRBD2	TGCAGTGCTAGAGATCGCCTAGCGGGGGCCTCGGGGGGGACCCAGTACTTC	CSARDRLAGASGGTQYF
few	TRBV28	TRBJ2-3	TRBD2	TGTGCCAGCAGTTTTGCCGGACGGGGGGGAACAGATACGCAGTATTTT	CASSFAGRGGTDTQYF
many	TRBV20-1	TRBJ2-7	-	TGCAGTGCTAGAGATCCGGACGGCTACGAGCAGTACTTC	CSARDPDGYEQYF
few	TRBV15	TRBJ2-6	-	TGTGCCGTCCGCCTCTCTGGGGCCAACGTCCTGACTTTC	CAVRLSGANVLTF
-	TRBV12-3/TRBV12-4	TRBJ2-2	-	TGTGCCAGCAGTCCGTCAGGGGAGTACGGGGAGCTGTTTTTT	CASSPSGEYGELFF
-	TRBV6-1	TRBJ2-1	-	TGTGCCAGCCGCCCCGGGACGGCTAACAATGAGCAGTTCTTC	CASRPGTANNEQFF
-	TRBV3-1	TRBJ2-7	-	TGTGCCAGCAGCAACGCGCACGAGCAGTACTTC	CASSNAHEQYF
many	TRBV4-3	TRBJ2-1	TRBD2	TGCGCCAGCAGCCAAGATGAGGGTAGCGGGGGGTACAATGAGCAGTTCTTC	CASSQDEGSGGYNEQFF
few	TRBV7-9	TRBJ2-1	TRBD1	TGTGCCAGCAGCTTATTCGGGACAGGGGGCGAAGAGCAGTTCTTC	CASSLFGTGGEEQFF
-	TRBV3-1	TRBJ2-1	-	TGTGCCAGCAGCCAAGATCCGACGGGACGGATCTACAATGAGCAGTTCTTC	CASSQDPTGRIYNEQFF
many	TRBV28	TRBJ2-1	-	TGTGCCAGCAGTTTAGGTCTGAGGAGAGACAATGAGCAGTTCTTC	CASSLGLRRDNEQFF
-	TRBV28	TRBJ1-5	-	TGTGCCAGCAAGGGCAGAAATAGCAATCAGCCCCAGCATTTT	CASKGRNSNQPQHF
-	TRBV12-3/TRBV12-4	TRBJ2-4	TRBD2	TGTGCCAGCAGGCTAGCGGGAGGAAACATTCAGTACTTC	CASRLAGGNIQYF
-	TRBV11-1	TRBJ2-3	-	TGTGCCAGCAGCTTTAGGGACAATCCCACAGATACGCAGTATTTT	CASSFRDNPTDTQYF
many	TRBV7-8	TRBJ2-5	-	TGTGCCAGCAGCTTAGGGGTTCTAGGGGTCTACCAAGAGACCCAGTACTTC	CASSLGVLGVYQETQYF
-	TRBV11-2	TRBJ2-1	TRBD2	TGTGCCAGCAGCTTGGGAGCGGGGGGCCTGAGTGAGCAGTTCTTC	CASSLGAGGLSEQFF
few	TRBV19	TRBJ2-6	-	TGTGCCAGTAGCCTGGGGTTTGCAGGGGCCAACGTCCTGACTTTC	CASSLGFAGANVLTF
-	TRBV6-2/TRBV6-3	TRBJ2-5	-	TGTGCCAGCAGTTACGGTGTAGGACCAGAGACCCAGTACTTC	CASSYGVGPETQYF
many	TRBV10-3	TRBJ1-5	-	TGTGCCATCAGCCCTACTAATCAGCCCCAGCATTTT	CAISPTNQPQHF
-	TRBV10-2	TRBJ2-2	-	TGCGCCAGCAGTGAGATTTATCGAACCGGGGAGCTGTTTTTT	CASSEIYRTGELFF
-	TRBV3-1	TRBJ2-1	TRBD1	TGTGCCAGCAGCCACGGACAGGGGATGAATGAGCAGTTCTTC	CASSHGQGMNEQFF
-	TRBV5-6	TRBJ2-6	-	TGTGCCAGCAGCCCGGTCGGGTTTAGGGATTCGTCTGGGGCCAACGTCCTGACTTTC	CASSPVGFRDSSGANVLTF